The 12 T cell receptor beta chains reported below all come from one sample, sequenced in a study of shared clonotypes between healthy human individuals (dated by TCRdb to the early 2020s). The library was prepared using the immunoSEQ multiplex PCR assay. Held by TCRdb, this immuneACCESS table contains in-frame sequences only and omits some clones. Under half of the omission traces to an unresolved V gene where checked; the cause of the rest is unknown. Present in this sample are some 1.5 million clones, approximately 98% of which were seen just once. Together, the top ten hold roughly 0.45% of the sample. The specimen sequenced was naive CD4+ T cells sorted from blood. The cell subset or site tag for this specimen amounts to: CD45RA+ positively selected. These receptors were taken from a man younger than 45 in good health.

The chain is built from TRBV19 and TRBJ2-2; no firm D call. V lost 0 bases to trimming and J lost 6 bases, with 5 bases between them. Per the germline V gene, CDR1 is LNHDA and CDR2 is SQIVND (reference sequence). This CDR3 spans 13 amino acids. The CDR3 coding sequence is TGTGCCAGTAGTATAGAATTCCCCGGGGAGCTGTTTTTT. This encodes CASSIEFPGELFF. Looking up the rest from reference TRBV19 and TRBJ2-2 gives the full variable domain: DGGITQSPKYLFRKEGQNVTLSCEQNLNHDAMYWYRQDPGQGLRLIYYSQIVNDFQKGDIAEGYSVSREKKESFPLTVTSAQKNPTAFYLCASSIEFPGELFFGEGSRLTVL.

The chain is built from TRBV9 and TRBJ1-1; D is undetermined. The CDR3 loop spans 17 amino acids. CDR1 is SGDLS and CDR2 is YYNGEE in the germline V gene. V was cut by 3 bases and J by 3 bases, with 21 bases left in between. The CDR3 bases are TGTGCCAGCAGCGCCCCCGGGCTCGTCGACACTGACACTGAAGCTTTCTTT. This gives the protein CASSAPGLVDTDTEAFF.

The V and J genes are TRBV6-5 and TRBJ1-1, with D possibly being TRBD1 (5 bases). Germline CDR1 reads MNHEY; CDR2 reads SVGAGI. The germline V and J ends were trimmed by 6 bases and 1 base, with 15 bases remaining between them. The CDR3 length is 15 residues. The CDR3: CASRSSRAPNTEAFF. The CDR3, as DNA: TGTGCCAGCAGATCCTCCAGGGCCCCGAACACTGAAGCTTTCTTT.

The V and J genes are TRBV12-5 and TRBJ2-2, with D perhaps matching TRBD1 (6 bases). This CDR3 region has 13 residues. V lost 7 bases and J lost 5, with 11 bases in between. Germline V gene sequence: CDR1 LGHNT, CDR2 FRNRAP. Here the CDR3 DNA reads TGTGCTAGTGTTGCACAGGGAACCGGGGAGCTGTTTTTT. Protein sequence: CASVAQGTGELFF.

The J gene is TRBJ2-7, the V gene TRBV7-6; 7 bases line up with TRBD2. With 5 bases clipped from V and 5 bases from J, the junction kept 12 bases outside the gene matches. CDR1 is SGHVS and CDR2 is FNYEAQ in the germline V gene. This CDR3 is 15 amino acids long. The CDR3 region has the DNA TGTGCCAGCAGCGGTTGGGGGGGGAGGGCCGACGAGCAGTACTTC. Its translation is CASSGWGGRADEQYF. The whole variable domain, filled in from reference TRBV7-6 and TRBJ2-7, reads GAGVSQSPRYKVTKRGQDVALRCDPISGHVSLYWYRQALGQGPEFLTYFNYEAQQDKSGLPNDRFSAERPEGSISTLTIQRTEQRDSAMYRCASSGWGGRADEQYFGPGTRLTVT.

The chain has TRBV5-1 and TRBJ2-2; D perhaps matches TRBD2 (5 bases). The CDR3 loop spans 17 amino acids. V was shortened by 5 bases and J by 1 base, with 18 bases between the two germline ends. Germline V lookup: CDR1 SGHRS, CDR2 YFSETQ. CDR3 DNA: TGCGCCAGCAGGGGTCAAAGCGGCTTAATGAACACCGGGGAGCTGTTTTTT. This encodes CASRGQSGLMNTGELFF.

V and J are TRBV27 and TRBJ1-2, with unresolved D. There are 15 residues in the CDR3. The V end was cut by 1 base, the J end by 0 bases, with 9 bases between. Looked up from germline, CDR1 is MNHEY and CDR2 is SMNVEV (reference sequence). The CDR3 spells CASSLYAAANYGYTF. The CDR3 nucleotides are TGTGCCAGCAGTTTATATGCAGCAGCTAACTATGGCTACACCTTC.

This chain links TRBV5-1 with TRBJ2-3; 8 bases line up with TRBD1. Germline assignment: CDR1 SGHRS and CDR2 YFSETQ. V lost 1 base and J lost 3; bases outside the gene matches: 7. The CDR3 totals 16 residues. The CDR3 here is CASSLWGQAPTDTQYF. DNA for the CDR3: TGCGCCAGCAGCTTGTGGGGACAGGCACCGACAGATACGCAGTATTTT.

CDR3: CASTKAGGVQPQHF. CDR3 sequence (DNA): TGTGCCAGCACAAAAGCCGGGGGAGTGCAGCCCCAGCATTTT. This sequence joins TRBV6-1 and TRBJ1-5, with D possibly TRBD1 on 5 matching bases. The CDR3 is made up of 14 amino acids. V gave up 7 bases and J gave up 7 bases, with 17 bases separating them. Looked up from germline, CDR1 is MNHNS and CDR2 is SASEGT.

The chain couples TRBV28 to TRBJ2-2; 8 bases are shared with TRBD1. Germline V gene lookup returns CDR1 MDHEN and CDR2 SYDVKM. Losses at the gene ends were 7 bases for V and 3 bases for J; bases not matched to a gene: 4. CDR3 length: 14 amino acids. The CDR3 reads CASKTQGDTGELFF. The CDR3 nucleotides are TGTGCCAGCAAAACACAGGGGGACACCGGGGAGCTGTTTTTT.

The chain is built from TRBV5-1 and TRBJ2-7; the match to TRBD1 covers 8 bases. After removal of 4 bases from V and 6 bases from J, the junction contained 9 bases not matched to a gene. This CDR3 is built from 14 residues. In germline, CDR1 is SGHRS, CDR2 YFSETQ. In DNA, the CDR3 is TGCGCCAGCAGCACCGGGACAGGAGAAGGCGAGCAGTACTTC. This encodes CASSTGTGEGEQYF.

This clone was recorded only once. The CDR3 protein is CASSLQRTRNTDTQYF. The CDR3, as DNA: TGTGCCAGCAGCTTGCAGCGGACTCGGAACACAGATACGCAGTATTTT. V gene TRBV7-2 combines with J gene TRBJ2-3; TRBD2 is a possible D gene (5 bases). Trimming took off 3 bases at V and 2 bases at J, with 15 bases between the two ends. The CDR3 has 16 residues. The V gene's germline CDR1 is SGHTA and CDR2 FQGNSA.